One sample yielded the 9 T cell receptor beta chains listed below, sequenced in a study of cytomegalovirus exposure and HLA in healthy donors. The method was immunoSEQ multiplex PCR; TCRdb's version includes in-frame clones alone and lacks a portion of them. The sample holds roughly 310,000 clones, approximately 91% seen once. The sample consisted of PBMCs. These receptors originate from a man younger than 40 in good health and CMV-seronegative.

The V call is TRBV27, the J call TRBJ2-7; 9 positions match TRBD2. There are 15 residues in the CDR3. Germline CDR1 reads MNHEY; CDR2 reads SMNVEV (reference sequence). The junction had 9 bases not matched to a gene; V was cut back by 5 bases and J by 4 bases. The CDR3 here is CASSAEGLAAYEQYF. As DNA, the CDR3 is TGTGCCAGCAGTGCGGAGGGACTAGCAGCTTACGAGCAGTACTTC.

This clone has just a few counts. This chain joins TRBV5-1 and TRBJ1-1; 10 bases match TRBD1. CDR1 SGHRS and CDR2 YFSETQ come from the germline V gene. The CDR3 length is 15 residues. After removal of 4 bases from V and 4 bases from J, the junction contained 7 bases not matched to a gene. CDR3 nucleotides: TGCGCCAGCAGCCCTGGCGGGACAGGGGTCACTGAAGCTTTCTTT. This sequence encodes CASSPGGTGVTEAFF. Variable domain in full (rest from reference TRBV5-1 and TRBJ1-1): KAGVTQTPRYLIKTRGQQVTLSCSPISGHRSVSWYQQTPGQGLQFLFEYFSETQRNKGNFPGRFSGRQFSNSRSEMNVSTLELGDSALYLCASSPGGTGVTEAFFGQGTRLTVV.

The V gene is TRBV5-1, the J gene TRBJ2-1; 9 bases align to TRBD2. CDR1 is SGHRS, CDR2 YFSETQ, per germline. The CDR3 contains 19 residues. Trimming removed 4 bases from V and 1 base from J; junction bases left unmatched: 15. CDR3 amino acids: CASSGPWAGGRFSYNEQFF. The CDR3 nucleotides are TGCGCCAGCAGCGGCCCCTGGGCGGGGGGGAGGTTTTCCTACAATGAGCAGTTCTTC.

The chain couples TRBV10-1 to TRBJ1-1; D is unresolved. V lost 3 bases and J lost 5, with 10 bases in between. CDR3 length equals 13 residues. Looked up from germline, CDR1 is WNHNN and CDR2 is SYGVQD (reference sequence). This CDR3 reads CASSDPGGTEAFF. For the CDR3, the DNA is TGCGCCAGCAGTGATCCGGGTGGAACTGAAGCTTTCTTT.

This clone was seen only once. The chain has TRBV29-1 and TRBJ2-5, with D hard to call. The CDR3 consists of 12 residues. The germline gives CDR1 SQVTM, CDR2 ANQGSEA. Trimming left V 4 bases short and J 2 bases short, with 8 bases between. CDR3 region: CSVAYGQETQYF. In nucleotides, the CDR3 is TGCAGCGTTGCTTACGGTCAAGAGACCCAGTACTTC.

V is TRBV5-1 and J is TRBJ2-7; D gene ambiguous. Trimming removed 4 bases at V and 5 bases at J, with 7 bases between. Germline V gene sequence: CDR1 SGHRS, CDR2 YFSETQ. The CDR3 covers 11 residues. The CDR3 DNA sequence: TGCGCCAGCAGCCATAGCCACGAGCAGTACTTC. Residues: CASSHSHEQYF.

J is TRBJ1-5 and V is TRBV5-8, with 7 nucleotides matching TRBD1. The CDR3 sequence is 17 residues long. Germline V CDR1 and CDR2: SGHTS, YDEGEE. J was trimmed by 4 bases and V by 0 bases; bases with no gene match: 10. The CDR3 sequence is CASSLGGGRFGNQPQHF. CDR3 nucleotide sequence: TGTGCCAGCAGCTTGGGAGGGGGCAGGTTCGGAAATCAGCCCCAGCATTTT. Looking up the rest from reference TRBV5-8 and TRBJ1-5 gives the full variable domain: EAGVTQSPTHLIKTRGQQATLRCSPISGHTSVYWYQQALGLGLQFLLWYDEGEERNRGNFPPRFSGRQFPNYSSELNVNALELEDSALYLCASSLGGGRFGNQPQHFGDGTRLSIL.

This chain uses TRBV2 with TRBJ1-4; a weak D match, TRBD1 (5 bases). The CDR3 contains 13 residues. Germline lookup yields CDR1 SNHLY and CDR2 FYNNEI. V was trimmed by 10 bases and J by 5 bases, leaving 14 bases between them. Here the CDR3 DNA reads TGTGCCACAAGGAGGGACCAAAATGAAAAACTGTTTTTT. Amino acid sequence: CATRRDQNEKLFF.

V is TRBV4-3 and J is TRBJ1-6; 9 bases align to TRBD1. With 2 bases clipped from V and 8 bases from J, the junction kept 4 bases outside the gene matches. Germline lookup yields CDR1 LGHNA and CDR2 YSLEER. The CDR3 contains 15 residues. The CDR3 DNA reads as TGCGCCAGCAGCCAACCGGGACAGGGCCATTCACCCCTCCACTTT. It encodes CASSQPGQGHSPLHF.